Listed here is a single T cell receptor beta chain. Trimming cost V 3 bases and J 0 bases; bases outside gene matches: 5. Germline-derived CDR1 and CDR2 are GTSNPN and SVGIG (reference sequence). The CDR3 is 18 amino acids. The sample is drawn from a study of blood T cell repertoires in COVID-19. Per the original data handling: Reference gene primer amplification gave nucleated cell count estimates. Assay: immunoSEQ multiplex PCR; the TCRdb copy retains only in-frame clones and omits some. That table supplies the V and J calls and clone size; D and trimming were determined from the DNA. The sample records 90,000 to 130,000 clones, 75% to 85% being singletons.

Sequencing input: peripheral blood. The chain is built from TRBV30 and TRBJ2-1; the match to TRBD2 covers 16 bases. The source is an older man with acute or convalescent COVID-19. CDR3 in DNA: TGTGCCTGGAGAGCCGGGACTAGCGGGAGGGGCTCCTACAATGAGCAGTTCTTC. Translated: CAWRAGTSGRGSYNEQFF.